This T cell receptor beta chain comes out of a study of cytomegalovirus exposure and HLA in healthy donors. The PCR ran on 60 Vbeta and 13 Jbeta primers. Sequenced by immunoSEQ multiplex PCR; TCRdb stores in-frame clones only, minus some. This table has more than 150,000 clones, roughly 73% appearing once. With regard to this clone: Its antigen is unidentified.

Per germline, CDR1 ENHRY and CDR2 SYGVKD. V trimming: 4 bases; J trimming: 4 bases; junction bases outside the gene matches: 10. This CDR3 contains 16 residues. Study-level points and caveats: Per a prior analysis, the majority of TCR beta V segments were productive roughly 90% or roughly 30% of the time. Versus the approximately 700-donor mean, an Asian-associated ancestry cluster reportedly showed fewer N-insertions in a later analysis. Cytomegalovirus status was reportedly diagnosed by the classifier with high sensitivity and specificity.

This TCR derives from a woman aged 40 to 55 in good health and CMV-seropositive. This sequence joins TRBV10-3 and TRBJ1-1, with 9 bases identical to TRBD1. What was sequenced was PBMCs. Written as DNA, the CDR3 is TGTGCCATCAGTGGAGCCACAGGGGGCGATCCCACTGAAGCTTTCTTT. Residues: CAISGATGGDPTEAFF.